The rows below give T cell receptor beta chains drawn from one sample of a study of T-cell reconstitution after alpha-beta-depleted transplantation in children. TCRdb itself ran the PCR reads through MiXCR, one entry per CDR3 protein. The data hold some 530,000 distinct CDR3 sequences, with around an eighth observed a single time. Sequencing used PBMCs from the stem cell graft donor, obtained from the stem cell graft. The receptor source for this set is a human donor who donated a stem cell graft to a child with combined immunodeficiency. The CDR3 runs from the conserved cysteine through the conserved F or W. The order of the fields is J gene, clone size, V gene, D gene, CDR3 protein, CDR3 DNA. D genes are given only for firm matches. Clone size, where shown, is once, few, many, or a class for clones that have expanded.

J: TRBJ2-3; size: .; V: TRBV19; D: TRBD2; CDR3: CASSIPRGGGTDTQYF; DNA: TGTGCCAGTAGTATTCCCCGCGGGGGAGGCACAGATACGCAGTATTTT
J: TRBJ2-1; size: .; V: TRBV12-3/TRBV12-4; D: TRBD2; CDR3: CASSPPSGLAGVIGYNEQFF; DNA: TGTGCCAGCAGTCCTCCCTCGGGACTAGCGGGAGTTATAGGCTACAATGAGCAGTTCTTC
J: TRBJ2-7; size: few; V: TRBV6-5; D: .; CDR3: CASSPDIREQYF; DNA: TGTGCCAGCAGCCCTGACATTCGCGAGCAGTACTTC
J: TRBJ1-5; size: .; V: TRBV7-8; D: .; CDR3: CASSSLGGTVQPQHF; DNA: TGTGCCAGCAGCTCACTTGGCGGGACTGTTCAGCCCCAGCATTTT
J: TRBJ2-2; size: .; V: TRBV5-5; D: .; CDR3: CASSLEGSNTGELFF; DNA: TGTGCCAGCAGCTTGGAGGGCTCGAACACCGGGGAGCTGTTTTTT
J: TRBJ2-7; size: .; V: TRBV11-2; D: .; CDR3: CASSTNPGSSYEQYF; DNA: TGTGCCAGCAGCACTAATCCGGGCTCGAGCTACGAGCAGTACTTC
J: TRBJ2-5; size: .; V: TRBV19; D: TRBD1; CDR3: CASSIDRAGETQYF; DNA: TGTGCCAGTAGTATTGACAGGGCTGGAGAGACCCAGTACTTC
J: TRBJ2-3; size: .; V: TRBV24-1; D: TRBD2; CDR3: CATSDTSAPSTDTQYF; DNA: TGTGCCACCAGTGATACTAGCGCCCCTAGCACAGATACGCAGTATTTT
J: TRBJ1-5; size: few; V: TRBV6-1; D: .; CDR3: CASRGTVHQPQHF; DNA: TGTGCCAGCAGGGGGACGGTGCATCAGCCCCAGCATTTT
J: TRBJ2-7; size: .; V: TRBV7-8; D: .; CDR3: CASTLTRLGYEQYF; DNA: TGTGCCAGCACCCTAACTAGGTTAGGCTACGAGCAGTACTTC
J: TRBJ2-2; size: .; V: TRBV27; D: TRBD1; CDR3: CASTNRILTGGITGELFF; DNA: TGTGCCAGCACCAACAGGATTTTGACAGGGGGAATAACCGGGGAGCTGTTTTTT
J: TRBJ2-7; size: many; V: TRBV7-2; D: TRBD2; CDR3: CASSPRLAGTYEQYF; DNA: TGCGCCAGCAGCCCGAGACTAGCGGGGACGTACGAGCAGTACTTC
J: TRBJ2-1; size: .; V: TRBV7-3; D: .; CDR3: CASSPQIISYNEQFF; DNA: TGTGCCAGCAGCCCACAGATCATCTCCTACAATGAGCAGTTCTTC
J: TRBJ2-2; size: many; V: TRBV20-1; D: TRBD2; CDR3: CSATGTSGGAGELFF; DNA: TGCAGTGCTACCGGAACTAGCGGGGGGGCCGGGGAGCTGTTTTTT
J: TRBJ2-3; size: .; V: TRBV7-2; D: .; CDR3: CASSFPRGGPGLQPTGTDTQYF; DNA: TGTGCCAGCAGCTTCCCTAGGGGTGGACCGGGACTCCAACCGACGGGCACAGATACGCAGTATTTT
J: TRBJ2-1; size: few; V: TRBV6-1; D: .; CDR3: CASAGTYVNEQFF; DNA: TGTGCCAGCGCAGGGACATACGTCAATGAGCAGTTCTTC
J: TRBJ2-3; size: few; V: TRBV5-1; D: .; CDR3: CASVPGVSEDTQYF; DNA: TGCGCCAGCGTTCCGGGGGTTAGTGAAGATACGCAGTATTTT
J: TRBJ2-1; size: .; V: TRBV6-2/TRBV6-3; D: TRBD2; CDR3: CASTKVGLAGNEQFF; DNA: TGTGCCAGCACAAAAGTCGGACTAGCGGGAAATGAGCAGTTCTTC
J: TRBJ2-1; size: few; V: TRBV5-1; D: .; CDR3: CASSVRGRDNEQFF; DNA: TGCGCCAGCAGCGTTAGAGGACGGGACAATGAGCAGTTCTTC
J: TRBJ2-3; size: .; V: TRBV7-2; D: TRBD2; CDR3: CASSFGSGDLADTQYF; DNA: TGTGCCAGCAGCTTCGGTAGCGGGGACCTTGCAGATACGCAGTATTTT
J: TRBJ2-3; size: few; V: TRBV6-1; D: TRBD2; CDR3: CASSGRRGNEDTQYF; DNA: TGTGCCAGCTCAGGACGGCGGGGGAACGAAGATACGCAGTATTTT
J: TRBJ2-7; size: few; V: TRBV20-1; D: .; CDR3: CSARVPGGRLDEQYF; DNA: TGCAGTGCCCGCGTACCCGGGGGGCGCTTGGACGAGCAGTACTTC
J: TRBJ2-5; size: .; V: TRBV6-2/TRBV6-3; D: TRBD2; CDR3: CASSTFRETSGQETQYF; DNA: TGTGCCAGCAGTACCTTCCGCGAGACTAGCGGACAAGAGACCCAGTACTTC
J: TRBJ2-3; size: few; V: TRBV20-1; D: .; CDR3: CSARDFPRATQYF; DNA: TGCAGTGCTAGAGATTTCCCCCGGGCTACGCAGTATTTT
J: TRBJ2-1; size: many; V: TRBV2; D: .; CDR3: CASSGRNEQFF; DNA: TGTGCCAGCAGTGGCCGGAATGAGCAGTTCTTC
J: TRBJ2-7; size: few; V: TRBV6-1; D: .; CDR3: CASSERGFSSYEQYF; DNA: TGTGCCAGCAGTGAACGTGGATTCAGCTCCTACGAGCAGTACTTC
J: TRBJ2-1; size: .; V: TRBV5-1; D: .; CDR3: CASSLIPGNYEQFF; DNA: TGCGCCAGCAGCTTGATACCCGGGAACTATGAGCAGTTCTTC
J: TRBJ2-3; size: .; V: TRBV7-6; D: .; CDR3: CASSSNLRPGDTQYF; DNA: TGTGCCAGCAGCTCAAACCTCAGACCCGGAGATACGCAGTATTTT
J: TRBJ2-5; size: .; V: TRBV6-5; D: TRBD1; CDR3: CASSSPIQGPQETQYF; DNA: TGTGCCAGCAGTTCCCCAATACAGGGGCCCCAAGAGACCCAGTACTTC
J: TRBJ2-7; size: medium-sized; V: TRBV20-1; D: TRBD2; CDR3: CSARDIEREGLYEQYF; DNA: TGCAGTGCTAGAGATATAGAGCGGGAGGGACTCTACGAGCAGTACTTC
J: TRBJ2-5; size: .; V: TRBV7-9; D: TRBD2; CDR3: CASSEVGRGQETQYF; DNA: TGTGCCAGCAGTGAAGTCGGGAGGGGGCAAGAGACCCAGTACTTC
J: TRBJ2-1; size: many; V: TRBV20-1; D: .; CDR3: CSAPDSSYNEQFF; DNA: TGCAGTGCGCCGGACAGCTCCTACAATGAGCAGTTCTTC
J: TRBJ2-2; size: many; V: TRBV5-1; D: .; CDR3: CASTLHPNTGELFF; DNA: TGCGCCAGCACCCTACACCCAAACACCGGGGAGCTGTTTTTT
J: TRBJ2-7; size: few; V: TRBV20-1; D: .; CDR3: CSVPAGSSYEQYF; DNA: TGCAGTGTTCCGGCGGGGTCCTCCTACGAGCAGTACTTC
J: TRBJ2-7; size: .; V: TRBV12-3/TRBV12-4; D: TRBD2; CDR3: CASTYRNASGAPYEQYF; DNA: TGTGCCAGCACCTATCGAAATGCTAGCGGGGCCCCCTACGAGCAGTACTTC
J: TRBJ1-5; size: few; V: TRBV6-1; D: .; CDR3: CASSGRAQGQPQHF; DNA: TGTGCCAGCAGTGGCCGGGCCCAGGGGCAGCCCCAGCATTTT
J: TRBJ2-2; size: .; V: TRBV10-3; D: TRBD1; CDR3: CAIRTGGRNTGELFF; DNA: TGTGCCATCAGGACAGGGGGAAGGAACACCGGGGAGCTGTTTTTT
J: TRBJ2-1; size: many; V: TRBV29-1; D: TRBD1; CDR3: CSVGGTGVSIDEQFF; DNA: TGCAGCGTTGGGGGGACAGGGGTTTCTATCGACGAGCAGTTCTTC